What follows are 26 T cell receptor beta chains derived from one specimen sequenced in a study of T cell responses to AZD1222 COVID-19 vaccine. Some clones are missing from TCRdb's copy, which holds only in-frame ones; the method was immunoSEQ multiplex PCR. The repertoire holds nearly 110,000 clones, around 87% seen once, with 4% to 5.5% in the top ten. Material: peripheral blood, obtained on day 0 of AZD1222 vaccination. The receptors stem from an adult in good health.

This chain connects TRBV27 to TRBJ2-1; D is unclear. V lost 3 bases and J lost 0, with 6 bases in between. The CDR3 length is 14 residues. CDR1 and CDR2 (germline): MNHEY, SMNVEV (reference sequence). The CDR3 region is CASSFASSYNEQFF. DNA of the CDR3: TGTGCCAGCAGTTTTGCGAGCTCCTACAATGAGCAGTTCTTC.

This clone was seen more than once but under ten times. V and J are TRBV9 and TRBJ2-2, with D uncertain. Trimming shortened V by 4 bases and J by 4 bases, and 11 bases separated the two germline ends. Germline-derived CDR1 and CDR2 are SGDLS and YYNGEE. This CDR3 region has 14 residues. The CDR3 nucleotides read TGTGCCAGCAGCTTGAGACCCTCCACCGGGGAGCTGTTTTTT. It translates to CASSLRPSTGELFF.

This clone was observed a single time. The chain uses TRBV20-1 and TRBJ2-3; D unresolved. Germline CDR1 and CDR2: DFQATT and SNEGSKA (reference sequence). The CDR3 totals 12 residues. V was clipped by 3 bases and J by 4 bases, with 8 bases between them. The CDR3 spells CSASESADTQYF. The CDR3 DNA sequence: TGCAGTGCTAGTGAGTCAGCAGATACGCAGTATTTT.

In nucleotides, the CDR3 is TGTGCCAGCAGTCCCGGGACAGGACCTTACGAGCAGTACTTC. Translating gives CASSPGTGPYEQYF. The V gene is TRBV28, the J gene TRBJ2-7; TRBD1 matches at 8 bases. The V gene's germline CDR1 is MDHEN and CDR2 SYDVKM. This CDR3 is built from 14 residues. After removal of 5 bases from V and 4 bases from J, the junction contained 7 bases not matched to a gene.

This sequence joins TRBV7-8 and TRBJ1-4, with D uncertain. CDR1 SGHVS and CDR2 FQNEAQ come from the germline V gene. Trimming cost V 1 base and J 8 bases, with 14 bases left between them. The CDR3 length is 15 residues. In nucleotides, the CDR3 is TGTGCCAGCAGCTTAGTCCTAAGGGAAGGGGAAAAACTGTTTTTT. Its translation is CASSLVLREGEKLFF.

As concerns this clone: The sample contains more than one DNA sequence encoding this CDR3. The V and J genes are TRBV27 and TRBJ1-1, with a weak D call TRBD1 (5 bases). The CDR3 length is 13 residues. V lost 2 bases and J lost 5, with 9 bases in between. CDR1 is MNHEY, CDR2 SMNVEV, per germline (reference sequence). CDR3 residues: CASSLGAGTEAFF. The CDR3 DNA is TGTGCCAGCAGTTTAGGGGCAGGGACTGAAGCTTTCTTT.

Details on this clone: At one end the junction does not follow the germline gene, possibly because of a read error. The chain couples TRBV20-1 to TRBJ1-2; D remains ambiguous. The CDR3 consists of 10 residues. Germline-derived CDR1 and CDR2 are DFQATT and SNEGSKA (reference sequence). In DNA form, the CDR3 reads TGCAGTGCTAGGTACGGTATCCGGCTGTTC. This translates into CSARYGIRLF.

This clone was observed a few times. The V and J genes are TRBV9 and TRBJ2-2, with TRBD2 identical over 15 bases. This CDR3 is built from 18 residues. Germline V gene data show CDR1 as SGDLS and CDR2 as YYNGEE. V lost 7 bases to trimming and J lost 3 bases; unmatched junction nucleotides: 10. Here the CDR3 reads CASRPGTSGGRYTGELFF. For the CDR3, the DNA is TGTGCCAGCCGACCCGGGACTAGCGGGGGGAGGTACACCGGGGAGCTGTTTTTT.

This chain links TRBV6-6 with TRBJ2-2, with 8 bases that match TRBD2. The germline V gene has CDR1 MNHNY and CDR2 SVGAGI (reference sequence). CDR3 length equals 12 residues. V was pared by 11 bases and J by 6 bases, with 5 bases of the junction left unmatched. The CDR3 loop reads CAEAGGPGELFF. CDR3 bases: TGTGCCGAGGCGGGAGGCCCCGGGGAGCTGTTTTTT.

The chain carries TRBV7-8 and TRBJ1-2; 8 positions agree with TRBD1. CDR1 is SGHVS and CDR2 is FQNEAQ in the germline V gene. The CDR3 sequence is 19 residues long. Trimming took 5 bases from V and 0 from J; bases not matched to a gene: 17. CDR3 protein: CASSPATLDRDYANYGYTF. The CDR3 nucleotides read TGTGCCAGCAGCCCTGCGACATTGGACAGGGACTACGCTAACTATGGCTACACCTTC.

This clone has only a few counts. CDR3 sequence: CASSLRGAGGPEQYF. Written as DNA, the CDR3 is TGTGCCAGCAGTTTACGCGGCGCGGGAGGGCCCGAGCAGTACTTC. The rearrangement links TRBV28 to TRBJ2-7; 9 bases line up with TRBD2. V was pared by 2 bases and J by 6 bases, with 8 bases of the junction left unmatched. CDR3 length equals 15 residues. Germline V lookup: CDR1 MDHEN, CDR2 SYDVKM.

The chain recombines TRBV6-5 with TRBJ1-4; D may be TRBD1 (5 bases). This CDR3 is built from 12 residues. Germline V gene sequence: CDR1 MNHEY, CDR2 SVGAGI. Trimming removed 6 bases from V and 11 bases from J, with 13 bases in between. The CDR3 nucleotides are TGTGCCAGCAGGATAGGGGAATCGAAACTGTTTTTT. Its translation is CASRIGESKLFF.

The V gene is TRBV27, the J gene TRBJ2-2; D may be TRBD1 (6 bases). The V gene's germline CDR1 is MNHEY and CDR2 SMNVEV (reference sequence). This CDR3 spans 13 amino acids. The V gene lost 5 bases and the J gene lost 7 bases, with 11 bases spanning the gap. CDR3 sequence reads: CASSLTTGGELFF. DNA for the CDR3: TGTGCCAGCAGTCTGACGACAGGCGGGGAGCTGTTTTTT.

This chain uses TRBV7-3 with TRBJ2-7, with TRBD2 as a possible D gene (6 bases). The CDR3 runs to 13 residues. With 5 bases removed from V and 4 bases from J, the gap between germline ends came to 12 bases. Per germline, CDR1 SGHTA and CDR2 FQGTGA. The CDR3, as DNA: TGTGCCAGCAGCCCCGGGAGTGAGTACGAGCAGTACTTC. Its translation: CASSPGSEYEQYF.

CDR3 in DNA: TGTGCCAGCAGTATAGCGGGAGGGCCCTCCAATGAGCAGTTCTTC. Protein product: CASSIAGGPSNEQFF. This chain uses TRBV6-4 with TRBJ2-1, with 11 bases aligning to TRBD2. The CDR3 loop spans 15 amino acids. The trim removed 5 bases at V and 6 bases at J, leaving 6 bases unmatched. Per germline, CDR1 MRHNA and CDR2 SNTAGT.

The chain is built from TRBV15 and TRBJ2-1; TRBD1 or TRBD2 may be the D gene (6 bases each). The CDR3 consists of 13 residues. Germline CDR1 and CDR2: LNHNV and YYDKDF (reference sequence). V gave up 5 bases and J gave up 10 bases, with 15 bases separating them. The CDR3 DNA follows: TGTGCCACCAGCGAGGGGGGCGGCTGGGAGCAGTTCTTC. It specifies CATSEGGGWEQFF.

The V and J genes are TRBV5-4 and TRBJ1-2; no definite D call. CDR1 is SGHNT and CDR2 is YYREEE in the germline V gene (reference sequence). The CDR3 spans 14 residues. Trimming cost V 4 bases and J 5 bases, with 15 bases left between them. The CDR3 region has the DNA TGTGCCAGCAGCACCCCGGCCTGGCCTTATGGCTACACCTTC. It encodes CASSTPAWPYGYTF.

The V call is TRBV30, the J call TRBJ1-2; 7 bases line up with TRBD1. CDR3 length: 12 residues. V lost 5 bases, J lost 8 bases, and 8 bases stayed unmatched. Germline V lookup: CDR1 GTSNPN, CDR2 SVGIG (reference sequence). In nucleotides, the CDR3 is TGTGCCTGGGTTGGGACAGACGCAGGCTACACCTTC. It is translated as CAWVGTDAGYTF.

CDR3: CASSHLGRNKNTEAFF. The CDR3 DNA reads as TGTGCCAGCAGCCACCTTGGGAGAAATAAGAACACTGAAGCTTTCTTT. This sequence joins TRBV3-1 (or the pseudogene TRBV3-2) and TRBJ1-1, with unresolved D. The V gene's germline CDR1 is LGHDT and CDR2 YNNKEL (reference sequence). The CDR3 length is 16 residues. Trimming removed 3 bases from V and 1 base from J, with 15 bases in between.

The chain carries TRBV19 and TRBJ1-5; D gene ambiguous. The CDR3 consists of 12 residues. Trimming stripped 7 bases from V and 5 bases from J, with 9 bases between. Germline CDR1 LNHDA, CDR2 SQIVND (reference sequence). CDR3 sequence reads: CASKTEYQPQHF. As DNA, the CDR3 is TGTGCCAGTAAAACAGAATATCAGCCCCAGCATTTT.

The J gene is TRBJ2-1, the V gene TRBV18; no reliable D call. The CDR3 covers 15 residues. CDR1 is KGHSH and CDR2 is LQKENI in the germline V gene. Deletions cut 4 bases from V and 2 bases from J, with 12 bases between. The CDR3 DNA follows: TGTGCCAGCTCACTAAACGTGGGCGCCTACAATGAGCAGTTCTTC. Protein: CASSLNVGAYNEQFF. Complete variable domain (other parts from reference TRBV18 and TRBJ2-1): NAGVMQNPRHLVRRRGQEARLRCSPMKGHSHVYWYRQLPEEGLKFMVYLQKENIIDESGMPKERFSAEFPKEGPSILRIQQVVRGDSAAYFCASSLNVGAYNEQFFGPGTRLTVL.

The rearrangement links TRBV5-6 to TRBJ2-1, with D possibly TRBD2 on 5 matching bases. Germline CDR1 and CDR2: SGHDT and YYEEEE. The CDR3 contains 11 residues. The V gene lost 3 bases and the J gene lost 9 bases, with 7 bases spanning the gap. The CDR3 loop reads CASSWAGEQFF. CDR3 in DNA: TGTGCCAGCAGCTGGGCGGGTGAGCAGTTCTTC. The full variable domain, in which reference TRBV5-6 and TRBJ2-1 provide the parts outside the CDR3, is DAGVTQSPTHLIKTRGQQVTLRCSPKSGHDTVSWYQQALGQGPQFIFQYYEEEERQRGNFPDRFSGHQFPNYSSELNVNALLLGDSALYLCASSWAGEQFFGPGTRLTVL.

The genes are TRBV6-5 and TRBJ2-3; the D gene is possibly TRBD1 (6 bases). Trimming removed 0 bases at V and 0 bases at J, with 10 bases between. Germline-derived CDR1 and CDR2 are MNHEY and SVGAGI. This CDR3 region has 16 residues. The CDR3 reads CASSYSSGASTDTQYF. The CDR3, as DNA: TGTGCCAGCAGTTACTCATCAGGGGCCAGCACAGATACGCAGTATTTT.

This sequence joins TRBV7-2 and TRBJ2-1; 7 nucleotides align to TRBD2. Losses at the gene ends were 1 base for V and 4 bases for J; bases not matched to a gene: 4. Germline V lookup: CDR1 SGHTA, CDR2 FQGNSA. The CDR3 runs 15 residues. The CDR3 sequence: CASSLVAGAYNEQFF. The CDR3 region has the DNA TGTGCCAGCAGCTTAGTGGCGGGAGCTTACAATGAGCAGTTCTTC.

The chain combines TRBV6-5 with TRBJ1-1; the match to TRBD1 covers 11 bases. This CDR3 spans 12 amino acids. Germline CDR1 reads MNHEY; CDR2 reads SVGAGI. The junction had 10 bases not matched to a gene; V was cut back by 10 bases and J by 12 bases. This CDR3 is CATWGQGENTFF. CDR3 in DNA: TGTGCCACCTGGGGACAGGGGGAGAACACTTTCTTT.

The chain couples TRBV6-2 or TRBV6-3 to TRBJ2-7; tentative D call: TRBD2 (6 bases). Per the germline V gene, CDR1 is MNHEY and CDR2 is SVGEGT. CDR3 length: 15 amino acids. V was shortened by 4 bases and J by 0 bases, with 13 bases between the two germline ends. The DNA of the CDR3 is TGTGCCAGCAGTTTACCCGGGACTTTCTCCTACGAGCAGTACTTC. Translation: CASSLPGTFSYEQYF.